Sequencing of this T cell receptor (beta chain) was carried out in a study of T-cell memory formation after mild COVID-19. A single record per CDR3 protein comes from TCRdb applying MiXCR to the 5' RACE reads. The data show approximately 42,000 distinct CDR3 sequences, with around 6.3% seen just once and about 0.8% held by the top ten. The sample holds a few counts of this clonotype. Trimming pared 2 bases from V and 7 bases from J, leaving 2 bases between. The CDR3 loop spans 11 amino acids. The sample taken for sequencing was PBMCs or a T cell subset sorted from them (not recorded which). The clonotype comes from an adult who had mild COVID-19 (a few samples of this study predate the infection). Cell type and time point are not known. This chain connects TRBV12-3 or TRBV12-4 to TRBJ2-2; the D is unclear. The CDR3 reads CASSLYGELFF. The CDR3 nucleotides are TGTGCCAGCAGTTTATACGGGGAGCTGTTTTTT.